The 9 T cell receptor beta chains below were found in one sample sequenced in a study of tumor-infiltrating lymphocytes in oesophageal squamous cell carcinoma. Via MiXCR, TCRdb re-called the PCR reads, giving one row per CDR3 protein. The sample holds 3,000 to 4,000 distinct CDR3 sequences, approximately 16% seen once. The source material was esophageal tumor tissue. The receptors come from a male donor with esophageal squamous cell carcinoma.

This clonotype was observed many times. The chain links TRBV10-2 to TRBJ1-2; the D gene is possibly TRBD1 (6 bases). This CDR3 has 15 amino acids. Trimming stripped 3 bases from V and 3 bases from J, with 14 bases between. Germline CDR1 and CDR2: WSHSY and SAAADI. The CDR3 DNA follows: TGCGCCAGCAGTGAAGGGGGAGGGTTTCACTATGGCTACACCTTC. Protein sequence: CASSEGGGFHYGYTF.

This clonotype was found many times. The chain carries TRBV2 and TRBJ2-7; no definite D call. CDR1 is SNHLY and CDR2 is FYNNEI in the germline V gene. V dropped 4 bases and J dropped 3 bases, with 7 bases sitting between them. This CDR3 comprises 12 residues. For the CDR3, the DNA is TGTGCCAGCAGTGCGTTAAACTACGAGCAGTACTTC. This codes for CASSALNYEQYF.

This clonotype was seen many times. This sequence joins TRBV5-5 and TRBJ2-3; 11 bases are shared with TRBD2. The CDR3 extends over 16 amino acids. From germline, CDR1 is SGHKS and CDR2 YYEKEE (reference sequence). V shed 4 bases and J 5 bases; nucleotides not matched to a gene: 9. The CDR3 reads CASSQPTSGAQDTQYF. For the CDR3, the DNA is TGTGCCAGCAGCCAACCGACTAGCGGGGCCCAAGATACGCAGTATTTT.

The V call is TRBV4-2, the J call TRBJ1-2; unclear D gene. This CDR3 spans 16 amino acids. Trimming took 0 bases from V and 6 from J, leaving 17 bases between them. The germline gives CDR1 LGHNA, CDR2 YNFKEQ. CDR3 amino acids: CASSQDRSVGGDGYTF. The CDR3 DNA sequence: TGTGCCAGCAGCCAAGATCGTAGCGTCGGAGGAGATGGCTACACCTTC.

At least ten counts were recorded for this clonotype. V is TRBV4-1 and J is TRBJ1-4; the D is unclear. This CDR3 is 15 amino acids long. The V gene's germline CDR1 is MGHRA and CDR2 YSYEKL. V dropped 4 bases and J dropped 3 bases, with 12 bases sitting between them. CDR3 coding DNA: TGCGCCAGCAGCCCTACAACATCCTCTAATGAAAAACTGTTTTTT. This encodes CASSPTTSSNEKLFF.

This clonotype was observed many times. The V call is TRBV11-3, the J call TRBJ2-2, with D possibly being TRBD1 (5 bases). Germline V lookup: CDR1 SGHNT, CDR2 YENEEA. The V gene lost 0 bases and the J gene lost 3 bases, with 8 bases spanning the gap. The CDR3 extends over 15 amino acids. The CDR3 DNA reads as TGTGCCAGCAGCTTAGAGGGGCGCGACACCGGGGAGCTGTTTTTT. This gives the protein CASSLEGRDTGELFF.

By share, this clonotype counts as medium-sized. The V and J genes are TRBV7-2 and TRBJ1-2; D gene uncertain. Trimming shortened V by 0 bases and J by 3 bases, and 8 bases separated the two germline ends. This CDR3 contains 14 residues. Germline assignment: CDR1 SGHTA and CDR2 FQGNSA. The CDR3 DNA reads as TGTGCCAGCAGCTTAGCCGGTGGGTACTATGGCTACACCTTC. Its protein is CASSLAGGYYGYTF.

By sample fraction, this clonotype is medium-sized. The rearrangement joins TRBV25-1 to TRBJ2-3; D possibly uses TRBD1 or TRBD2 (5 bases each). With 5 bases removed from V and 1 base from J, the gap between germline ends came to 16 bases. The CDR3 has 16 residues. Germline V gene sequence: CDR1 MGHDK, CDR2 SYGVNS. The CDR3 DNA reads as TGTGCCAGCAGTTTCCACCTCGGGGCAGGCACAGATACGCAGTATTTT. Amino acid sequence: CASSFHLGAGTDTQYF.

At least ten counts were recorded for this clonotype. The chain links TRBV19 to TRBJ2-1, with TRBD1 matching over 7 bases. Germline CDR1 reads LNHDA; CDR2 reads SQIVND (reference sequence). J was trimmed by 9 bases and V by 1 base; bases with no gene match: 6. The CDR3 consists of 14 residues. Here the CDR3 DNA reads TGTGCCAGTAGTATAGGGACAGGACGGGGTGAGCAGTTCTTC. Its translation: CASSIGTGRGEQFF.